This T cell receptor (beta chain) comes out of a study of CD8 T cells in Susac syndrome. General study results and limits: It was acknowledged by the study that relatively few individuals were included in its TCR sequencing and HLA analysis.

TCR beta sequencing was performed on blood CD8+ and CD4+ T cells. The germline CDR1 and CDR2 sequences are SGHRS and YFSETQ. The CDR3 sequence is 15 residues long. Trimming pared 2 bases from V and 2 bases from J, leaving 13 bases between. After extraction with the RNeasy kit, about 0.45 to 1 ug of the RNA was reverse transcribed using random hexamers. An immunoSEQ multiplex PCR generated amplified TCR beta CDR3 products spanning 54 Vbeta and 13 Jbeta. TCRdb reprocessed the immunoSEQ multiplex PCR reads via MiXCR and lists one record per CDR3 protein. The sample gives more than 250,000 distinct CDR3 sequences, around 92% of which show up once; about 0.07% is in the top ten. This clonotype appeared once. Its antigen is still unknown.

The clonotype comes from a human donor with multiple sclerosis. This chain uses TRBV5-1 with TRBJ1-2; the D gene is possibly TRBD1 (6 bases). The sample taken for sequencing was CD4+ T cells from PBMCs. CDR3: CASSFGDTWNYGYTF. Written as DNA, the CDR3 is TGCGCCAGCAGCTTTGGGGACACGTGGAACTATGGCTACACCTTC.